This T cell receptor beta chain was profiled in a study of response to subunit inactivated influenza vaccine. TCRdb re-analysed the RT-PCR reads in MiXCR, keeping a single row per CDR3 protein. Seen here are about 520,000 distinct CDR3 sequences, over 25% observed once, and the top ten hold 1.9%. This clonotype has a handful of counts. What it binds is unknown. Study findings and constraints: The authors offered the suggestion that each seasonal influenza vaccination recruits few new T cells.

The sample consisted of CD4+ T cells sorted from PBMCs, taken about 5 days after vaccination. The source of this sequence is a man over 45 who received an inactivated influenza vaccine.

As DNA, the CDR3 is TGTGCCAGCAGCCCAACTGGGGGCGCAGTTGGGTACACCTTC. Protein sequence: CASSPTGGAVGYTF. This chain uses TRBV7-9 with TRBJ1-2, with D possibly being TRBD1 (6 bases). Trimming removed 5 bases from V and 11 bases from J, with 21 bases in between. From germline, CDR1 is SEHNR and CDR2 FQNEAQ (reference sequence). CDR3 length: 14 amino acids.